A single sample gave rise to the 4 T cell receptor beta chains below, sequenced in a study of T-cell reconstitution after alpha-beta-depleted transplantation in children. Library preparation (for TCRbeta) was performed with unique molecular identifiers. TCRdb called the PCR reads again in MiXCR, with one record for every CDR3 protein. The repertoire consists of around 800,000 distinct CDR3 sequences, with under 20% occurring once and the leading ten covering under 6%. The source material was PBMCs, mostly from graft donor cells, sampled 360 days after TCRalphabeta/CD19-depleted stem cell transplant. Receptors were obtained from a male patient younger than 18 who had a stem cell transplant for acute lymphoblastic leukemia, so the T cells may come from the graft donor.

This clonotype turned up a few times. The chain uses TRBV6-5 and TRBJ1-2; D gene ambiguous. The V gene's germline CDR1 is MNHEY and CDR2 SVGAGI. The CDR3 runs 12 residues. V lost 2 bases to trimming and J lost 7 bases, with 8 bases between them. In DNA form, the CDR3 reads TGTGCCAGCAGTTACGGAGGTGTTGGCTACACCTTC. Its protein is CASSYGGVGYTF.

The chain uses TRBV10-3 and TRBJ1-2, with D unclear. The CDR3 sequence is 12 residues long. Germline CDR1 and CDR2: ENHRY and SYGVKD. V lost 4 bases and J 2 bases, leaving 5 bases between the germline ends. In DNA form, the CDR3 reads TGTGCCATCAGTGGCAGAAACTATGGCTACACCTTC. Encoded protein: CAISGRNYGYTF.

This chain connects TRBV4-1 to TRBJ2-1; D unclear. The V and J ends lost 2 bases and 5 bases respectively, with 4 bases between them. This CDR3 contains 12 residues. Germline-derived CDR1 and CDR2 are MGHRA and YSYEKL. The DNA of the CDR3 is TGCGCCAGCAGCCAACACGACAATGAGCAGTTCTTC. Protein sequence: CASSQHDNEQFF.

The chain carries TRBV2 and TRBJ2-5; D is perhaps TRBD1 (6 bases). The CDR3 runs to 14 residues. Germline CDR1 SNHLY, CDR2 FYNNEI. Trimming shortened V by 7 bases and J by 4 bases, and 16 bases separated the two germline ends. Here the CDR3 DNA reads TGTGCCAGCAATCGGCTGGGACACCCAGAGACCCAGTACTTC. It translates to CASNRLGHPETQYF. Filled out from reference TRBV2 and TRBJ2-5, the complete variable domain reads EPEVTQTPSHQVTQMGQEVILRCVPISNHLYFYWYRQILGQKVEFLVSFYNNEISEKSEIFDDQFSVERPDGSNFTLKIRSTKLEDSAMYFCASNRLGHPETQYFGPGTRLLVL.